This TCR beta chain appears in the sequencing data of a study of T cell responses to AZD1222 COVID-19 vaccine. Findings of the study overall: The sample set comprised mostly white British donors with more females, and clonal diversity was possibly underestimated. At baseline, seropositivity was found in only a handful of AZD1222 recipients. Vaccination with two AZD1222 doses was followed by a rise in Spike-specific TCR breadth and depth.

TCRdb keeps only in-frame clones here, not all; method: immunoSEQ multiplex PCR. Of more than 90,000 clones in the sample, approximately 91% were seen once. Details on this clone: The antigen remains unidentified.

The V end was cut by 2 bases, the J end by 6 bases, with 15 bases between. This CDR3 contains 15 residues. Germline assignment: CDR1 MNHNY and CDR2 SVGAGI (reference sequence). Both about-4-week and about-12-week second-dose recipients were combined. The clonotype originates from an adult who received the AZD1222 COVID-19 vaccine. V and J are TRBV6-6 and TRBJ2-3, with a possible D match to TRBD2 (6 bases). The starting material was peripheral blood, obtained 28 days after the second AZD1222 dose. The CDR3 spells CASSYVTGVADTQYF. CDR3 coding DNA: TGTGCCAGCAGTTACGTAACGGGAGTAGCGGATACGCAGTATTTT.